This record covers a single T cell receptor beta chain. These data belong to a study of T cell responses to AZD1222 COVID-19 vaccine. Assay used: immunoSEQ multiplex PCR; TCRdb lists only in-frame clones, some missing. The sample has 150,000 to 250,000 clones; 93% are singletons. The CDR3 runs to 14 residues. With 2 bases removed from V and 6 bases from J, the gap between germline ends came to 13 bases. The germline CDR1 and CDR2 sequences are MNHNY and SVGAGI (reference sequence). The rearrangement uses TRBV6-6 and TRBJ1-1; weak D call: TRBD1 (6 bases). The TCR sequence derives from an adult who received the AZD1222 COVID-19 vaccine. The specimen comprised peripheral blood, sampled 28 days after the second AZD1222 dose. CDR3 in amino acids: CASSYPERGAEAFF. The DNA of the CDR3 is TGTGCCAGCAGTTACCCTGAAAGGGGGGCTGAAGCTTTCTTT.